The clone carrying this T cell receptor beta chain is called medium-sized based on its frequency. The antigen is unknown. This sample is part of a study of T cell clusters in autoimmune cytopenias. Regarding the study as a whole: Physiological T cell clusters of healthy donors were apparently absent in primary autoimmune cytopenia patients.

TRB rearrangements were amplified by touch-down multiplex PCR with mixed TRB-A/B primers. TCRdb reworked the multiplex PCR reads into one entry per CDR3 protein, no DNA. With 12,000 or so distinct CDR3 sequences in the sample, the ten largest clones hold around 22%. Some 38,000 genome equivalents of blood DNA were amplified for TRB. These data are also associated with another study on T cell repertoires in aging, cancer and after chemotherapy. This second report adds: Compared with age-matched healthy donors, untreated hematological or solid cancer patients showed higher blood TCR clonality.

The sequence derives from a human donor in good health. Source material: peripheral blood.

The CDR3 protein is CASSLIGGDTQYF. The chain joins TRBV19 to TRBJ2-3; the TCRdb D gene call, TRBD1, has no DNA to confirm it. Germline V CDR1 and CDR2: LNHDA, SQIVND (reference sequence). This CDR3 comprises 13 residues.